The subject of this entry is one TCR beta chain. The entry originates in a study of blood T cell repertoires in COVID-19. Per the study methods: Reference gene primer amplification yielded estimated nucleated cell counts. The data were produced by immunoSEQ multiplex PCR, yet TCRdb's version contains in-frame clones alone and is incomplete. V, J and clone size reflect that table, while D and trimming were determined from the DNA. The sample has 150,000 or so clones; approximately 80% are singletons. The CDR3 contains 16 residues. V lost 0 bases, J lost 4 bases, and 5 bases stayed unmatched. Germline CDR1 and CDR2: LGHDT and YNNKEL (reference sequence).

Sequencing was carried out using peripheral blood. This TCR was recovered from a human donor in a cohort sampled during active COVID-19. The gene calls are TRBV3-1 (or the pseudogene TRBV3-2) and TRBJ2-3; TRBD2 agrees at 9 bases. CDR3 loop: CASSQERGRVSDTQYF. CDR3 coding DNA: TGTGCCAGCAGCCAAGAACGCGGGAGGGTTTCAGATACGCAGTATTTT.